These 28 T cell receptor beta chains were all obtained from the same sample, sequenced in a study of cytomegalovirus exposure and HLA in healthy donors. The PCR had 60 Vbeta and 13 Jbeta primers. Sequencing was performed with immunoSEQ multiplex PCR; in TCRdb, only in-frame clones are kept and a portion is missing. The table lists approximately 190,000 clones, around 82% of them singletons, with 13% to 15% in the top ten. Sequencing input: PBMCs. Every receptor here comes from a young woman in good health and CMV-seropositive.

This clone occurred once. CDR3 sequence: CASSLGDRGAAFF. DNA for the CDR3: TGTGCCAGCAGCTTGGGAGACAGGGGAGCAGCTTTCTTT. The chain couples TRBV7-2 to TRBJ1-1; 8 positions agree with TRBD1. CDR1 SGHTA and CDR2 FQGNSA come from the germline V gene. The trim removed 3 bases at V and 10 bases at J, leaving 7 bases unmatched. The CDR3 is made up of 13 amino acids.

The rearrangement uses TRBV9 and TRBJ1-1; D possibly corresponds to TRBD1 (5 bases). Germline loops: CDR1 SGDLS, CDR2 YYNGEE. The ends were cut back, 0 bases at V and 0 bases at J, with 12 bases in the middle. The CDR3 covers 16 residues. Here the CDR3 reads CASSVASGGLNTEAFF. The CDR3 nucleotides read TGTGCCAGCAGCGTAGCTTCCGGGGGTTTGAACACTGAAGCTTTCTTT.

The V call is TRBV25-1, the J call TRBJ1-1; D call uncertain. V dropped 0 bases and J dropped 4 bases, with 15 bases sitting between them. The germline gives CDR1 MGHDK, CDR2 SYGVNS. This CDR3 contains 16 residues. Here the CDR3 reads CASSEYRPGRSTEAFF. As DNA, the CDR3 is TGTGCCAGCAGTGAATATCGCCCGGGAAGAAGCACTGAAGCTTTCTTT.

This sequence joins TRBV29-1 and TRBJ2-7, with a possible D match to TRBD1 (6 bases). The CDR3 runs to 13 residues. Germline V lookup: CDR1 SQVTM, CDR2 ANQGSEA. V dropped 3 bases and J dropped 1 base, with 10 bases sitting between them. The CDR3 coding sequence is TGCAGCGTTGAGGACAGTAGATCCTACGAGCAGTACTTC. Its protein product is CSVEDSRSYEQYF.

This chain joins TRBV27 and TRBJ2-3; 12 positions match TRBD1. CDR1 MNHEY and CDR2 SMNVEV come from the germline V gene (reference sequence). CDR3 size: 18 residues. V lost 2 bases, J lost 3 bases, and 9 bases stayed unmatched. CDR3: CASSLGVRDRGRTDTQYF. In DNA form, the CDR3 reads TGTGCCAGCAGTTTAGGCGTCAGGGACAGGGGGCGAACAGATACGCAGTATTTT.

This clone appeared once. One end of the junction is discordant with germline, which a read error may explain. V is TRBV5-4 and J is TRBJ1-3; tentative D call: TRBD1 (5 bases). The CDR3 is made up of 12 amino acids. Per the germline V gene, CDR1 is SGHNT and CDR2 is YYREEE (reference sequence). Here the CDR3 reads CASSFLGGSGVF. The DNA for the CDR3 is TGTGCCAGCAGCTTCCTGGGGGGTTCTGGGGTGTTT.

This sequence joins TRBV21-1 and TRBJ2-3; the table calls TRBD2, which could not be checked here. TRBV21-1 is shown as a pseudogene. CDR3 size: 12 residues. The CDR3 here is CASSTYTDTQYF. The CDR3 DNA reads TGTGCCAGCAGCACTTACACAGATACGCAGTATTTT.

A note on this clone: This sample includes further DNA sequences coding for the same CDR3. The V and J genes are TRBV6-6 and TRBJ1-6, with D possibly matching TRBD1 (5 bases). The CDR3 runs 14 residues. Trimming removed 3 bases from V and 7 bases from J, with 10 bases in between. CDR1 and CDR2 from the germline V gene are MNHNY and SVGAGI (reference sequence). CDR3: CASSYRGGNSPLHF. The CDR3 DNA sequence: TGTGCCAGCAGTTATAGGGGTGGGAATTCACCCCTCCACTTT.

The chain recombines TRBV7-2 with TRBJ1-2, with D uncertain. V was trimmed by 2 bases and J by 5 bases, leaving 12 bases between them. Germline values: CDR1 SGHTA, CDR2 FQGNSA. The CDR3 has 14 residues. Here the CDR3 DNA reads TGTGCCAGCAGCTTATCGTCCGGAGATTATGGCTACACCTTC. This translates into CASSLSSGDYGYTF.

The DNA of the CDR3 is TGTGCCAGCAGCTTAGGTGGGGACAGCCGGCTGTTTTTT. Translated, it gives CASSLGGDSRLFF. The gene calls are TRBV7-9 and TRBJ1-4; TRBD1 matches 7 bases. The germline V gene has CDR1 SEHNR and CDR2 FQNEAQ (reference sequence). Trimming removed 1 base from V and 14 bases from J; junction bases left unmatched: 7. The CDR3 has 13 residues. The full variable domain, rest sourced from reference TRBV7-9 and TRBJ1-4, is DTGVSQNPRHKITKRGQNVTFRCDPISEHNRLYWYRQTLGQGPEFLTYFQNEAQLEKSRLLSDRFSAERPKGSFSTLEIQRTEQGDSAMYLCASSLGGDSRLFFGSGTQLSVL.

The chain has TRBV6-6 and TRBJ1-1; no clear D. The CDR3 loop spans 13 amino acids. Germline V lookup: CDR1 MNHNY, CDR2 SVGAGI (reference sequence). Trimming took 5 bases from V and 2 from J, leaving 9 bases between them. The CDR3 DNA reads TGTGCCAGCAGTCATAGAGATAACACTGAAGCTTTCTTT. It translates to CASSHRDNTEAFF.

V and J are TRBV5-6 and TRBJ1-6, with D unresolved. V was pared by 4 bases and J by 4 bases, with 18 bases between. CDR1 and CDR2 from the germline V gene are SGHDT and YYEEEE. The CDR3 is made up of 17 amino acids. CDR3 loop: CASSGVRTTGYNSPLHF. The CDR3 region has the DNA TGTGCCAGCAGCGGGGTTAGGACGACGGGATATAATTCACCCCTCCACTTT.

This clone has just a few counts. The CDR3 protein is CASSVAGSSGNTIYF. The CDR3 DNA sequence: TGTGCCAGCAGCGTAGCAGGTAGCTCTGGAAACACCATATATTTT. This rearrangement joins TRBV9 to TRBJ1-3; D not certain. Germline V lookup: CDR1 SGDLS, CDR2 YYNGEE. Trimming removed 0 bases from V and 0 bases from J, with 7 bases in between. This CDR3 region has 15 residues.

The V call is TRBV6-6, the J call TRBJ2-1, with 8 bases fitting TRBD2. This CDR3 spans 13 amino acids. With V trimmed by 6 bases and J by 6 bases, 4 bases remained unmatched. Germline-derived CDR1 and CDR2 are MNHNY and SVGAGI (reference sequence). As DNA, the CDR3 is TGTGCCAGCAGGGCGGGAGGAGCCAATGAGCAGTTCTTC. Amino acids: CASRAGGANEQFF.

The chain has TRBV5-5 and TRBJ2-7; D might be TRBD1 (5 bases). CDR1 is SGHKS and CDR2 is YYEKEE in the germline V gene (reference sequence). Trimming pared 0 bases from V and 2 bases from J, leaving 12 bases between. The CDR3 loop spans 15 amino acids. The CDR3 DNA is TGTGCCAGCAGCTTGGCTCCCGCAGGGACCTACGAGCAGTACTTC. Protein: CASSLAPAGTYEQYF.

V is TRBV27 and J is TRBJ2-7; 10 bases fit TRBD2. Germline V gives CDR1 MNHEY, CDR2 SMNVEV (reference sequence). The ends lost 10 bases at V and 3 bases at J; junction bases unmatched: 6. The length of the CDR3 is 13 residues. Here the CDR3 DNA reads TGTGCCATATCGGAGCGGGGGGGCTACGAGCAGTACTTC. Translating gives CAISERGGYEQYF.

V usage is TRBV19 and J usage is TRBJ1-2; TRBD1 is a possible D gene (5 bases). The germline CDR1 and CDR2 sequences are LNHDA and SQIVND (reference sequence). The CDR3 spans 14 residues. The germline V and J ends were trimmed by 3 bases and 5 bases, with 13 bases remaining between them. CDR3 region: CASSIPRGKYGYTF. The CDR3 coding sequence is TGTGCCAGTAGTATCCCACGGGGGAAATATGGCTACACCTTC. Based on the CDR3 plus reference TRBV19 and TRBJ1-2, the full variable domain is DGGITQSPKYLFRKEGQNVTLSCEQNLNHDAMYWYRQDPGQGLRLIYYSQIVNDFQKGDIAEGYSVSREKKESFPLTVTSAQKNPTAFYLCASSIPRGKYGYTFGSGTRLTVV.

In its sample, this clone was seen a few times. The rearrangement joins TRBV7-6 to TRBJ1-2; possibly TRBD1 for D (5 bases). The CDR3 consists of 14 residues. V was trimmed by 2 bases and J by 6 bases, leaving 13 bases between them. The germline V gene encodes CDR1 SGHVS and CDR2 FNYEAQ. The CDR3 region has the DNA TGTGCCAGCAGCTTAACCGTCGGGGGAGATGGCTACACCTTC. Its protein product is CASSLTVGGDGYTF.

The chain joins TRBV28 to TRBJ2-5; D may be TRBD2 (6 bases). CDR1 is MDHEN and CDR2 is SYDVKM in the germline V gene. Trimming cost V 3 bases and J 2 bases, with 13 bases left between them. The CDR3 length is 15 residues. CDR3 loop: CASSFQAGIQETQYF. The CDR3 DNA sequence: TGTGCCAGCAGTTTCCAGGCGGGGATTCAAGAGACCCAGTACTTC.

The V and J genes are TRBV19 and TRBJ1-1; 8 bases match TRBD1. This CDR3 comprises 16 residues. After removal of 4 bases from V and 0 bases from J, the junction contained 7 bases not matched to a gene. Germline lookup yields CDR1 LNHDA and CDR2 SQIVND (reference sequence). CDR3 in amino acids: CASSRGGDRLNTEAFF. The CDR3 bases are TGTGCCAGTAGTAGGGGTGGGGACAGGCTGAACACTGAAGCTTTCTTT.

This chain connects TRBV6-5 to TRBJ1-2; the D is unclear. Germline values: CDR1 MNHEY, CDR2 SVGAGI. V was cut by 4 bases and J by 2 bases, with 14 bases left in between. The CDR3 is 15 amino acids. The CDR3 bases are TGTGCCAGCAGTTCGCAAGGGAGCCCCAACTATGGCTACACCTTC. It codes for CASSSQGSPNYGYTF.

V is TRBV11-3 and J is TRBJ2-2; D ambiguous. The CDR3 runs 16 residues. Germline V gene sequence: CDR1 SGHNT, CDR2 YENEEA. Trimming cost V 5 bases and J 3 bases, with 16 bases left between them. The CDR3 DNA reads TGTGCCAGCAGCACCCCAAGGCACAGCCACACCGGGGAGCTGTTTTTT. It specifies CASSTPRHSHTGELFF.

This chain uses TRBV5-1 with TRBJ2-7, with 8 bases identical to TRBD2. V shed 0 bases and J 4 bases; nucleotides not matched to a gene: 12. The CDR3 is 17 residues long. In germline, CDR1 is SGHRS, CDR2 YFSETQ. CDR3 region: CASSLGLPGLGSYEQYF. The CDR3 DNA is TGCGCCAGCAGCTTGGGACTCCCGGGACTAGGAAGTTACGAGCAGTACTTC.

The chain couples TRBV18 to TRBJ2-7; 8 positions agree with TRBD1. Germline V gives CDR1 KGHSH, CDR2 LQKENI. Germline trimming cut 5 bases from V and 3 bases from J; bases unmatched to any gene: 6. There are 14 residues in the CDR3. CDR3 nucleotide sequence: TGTGCCAGCTCAACCCTGGGACAGGACTACGAGCAGTACTTC. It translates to CASSTLGQDYEQYF. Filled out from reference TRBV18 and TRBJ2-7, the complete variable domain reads NAGVMQNPRHLVRRRGQEARLRCSPMKGHSHVYWYRQLPEEGLKFMVYLQKENIIDESGMPKERFSAEFPKEGPSILRIQQVVRGDSAAYFCASSTLGQDYEQYFGPGTRLTVT.

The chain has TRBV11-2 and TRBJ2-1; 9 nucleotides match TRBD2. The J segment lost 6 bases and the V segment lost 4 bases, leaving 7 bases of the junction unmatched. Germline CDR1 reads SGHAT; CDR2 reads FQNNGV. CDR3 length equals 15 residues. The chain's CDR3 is CASSSQRGAFNEQFF. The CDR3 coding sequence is TGTGCCAGCAGCTCCCAGCGGGGGGCTTTCAATGAGCAGTTCTTC.

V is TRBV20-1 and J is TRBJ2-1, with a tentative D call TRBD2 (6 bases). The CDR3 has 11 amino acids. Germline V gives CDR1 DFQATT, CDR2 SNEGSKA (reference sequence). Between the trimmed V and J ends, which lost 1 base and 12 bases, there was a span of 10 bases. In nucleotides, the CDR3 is TGCAGTGCTAGAGGAGTGGGAGGGCAGTTCTTC. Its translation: CSARGVGGQFF.

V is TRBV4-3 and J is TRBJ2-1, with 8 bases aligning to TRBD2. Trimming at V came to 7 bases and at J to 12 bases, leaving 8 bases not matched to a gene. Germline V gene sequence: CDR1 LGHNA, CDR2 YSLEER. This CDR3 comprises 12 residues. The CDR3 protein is CASISPGGVQFF. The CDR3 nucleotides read TGCGCCAGCATCTCCCCCGGGGGGGTGCAGTTCTTC.

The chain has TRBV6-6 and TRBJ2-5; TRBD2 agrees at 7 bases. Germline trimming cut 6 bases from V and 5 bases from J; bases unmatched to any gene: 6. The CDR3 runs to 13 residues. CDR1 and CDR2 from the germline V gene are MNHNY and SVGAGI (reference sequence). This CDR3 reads CASREGREETQYF. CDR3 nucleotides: TGTGCCAGCAGGGAAGGGAGGGAGGAGACCCAGTACTTC.